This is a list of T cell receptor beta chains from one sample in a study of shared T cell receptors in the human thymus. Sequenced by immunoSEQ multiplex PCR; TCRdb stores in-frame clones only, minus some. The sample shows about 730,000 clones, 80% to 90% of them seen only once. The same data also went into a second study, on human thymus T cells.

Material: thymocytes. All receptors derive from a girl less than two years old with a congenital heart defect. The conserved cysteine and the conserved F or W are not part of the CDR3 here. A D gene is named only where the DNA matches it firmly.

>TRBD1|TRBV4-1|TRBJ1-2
ASSQEAPGQGANDYGYT
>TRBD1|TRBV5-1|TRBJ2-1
AGRPGQATNEQF
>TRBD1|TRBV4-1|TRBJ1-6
ASSQVRKSDRGNSPLH
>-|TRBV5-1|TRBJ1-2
ASSCGSAGDGYT
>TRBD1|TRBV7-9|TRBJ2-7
ASSLAGGTGHEQY
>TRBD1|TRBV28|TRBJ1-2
ASSCRTGDGYT
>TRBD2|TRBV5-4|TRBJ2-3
ASSLGLAGVDTQY
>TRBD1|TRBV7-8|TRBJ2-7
ASSRSWTGRTYEQY
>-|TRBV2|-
ASSEGGKDRPYEQY
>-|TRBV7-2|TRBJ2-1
ASSCRRGGQF
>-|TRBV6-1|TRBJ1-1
ASSLPLEPHTEAF
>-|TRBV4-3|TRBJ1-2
ASSQAQKDDRPYGYT
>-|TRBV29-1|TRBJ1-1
SVVAPTEAF
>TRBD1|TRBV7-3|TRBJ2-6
ASSLLGQGNSGANVLT
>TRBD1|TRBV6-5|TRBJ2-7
ASIGQGAWEQY
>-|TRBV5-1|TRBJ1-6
ASSKDTGFNSPLH
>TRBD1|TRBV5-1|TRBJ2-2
ASSAQGVSGELF
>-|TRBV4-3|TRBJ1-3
ASSQDLQCPSGNTIY
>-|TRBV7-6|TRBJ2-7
ASSSLSGGAYEQY
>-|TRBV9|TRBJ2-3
ASSVLSGTSTDTQY